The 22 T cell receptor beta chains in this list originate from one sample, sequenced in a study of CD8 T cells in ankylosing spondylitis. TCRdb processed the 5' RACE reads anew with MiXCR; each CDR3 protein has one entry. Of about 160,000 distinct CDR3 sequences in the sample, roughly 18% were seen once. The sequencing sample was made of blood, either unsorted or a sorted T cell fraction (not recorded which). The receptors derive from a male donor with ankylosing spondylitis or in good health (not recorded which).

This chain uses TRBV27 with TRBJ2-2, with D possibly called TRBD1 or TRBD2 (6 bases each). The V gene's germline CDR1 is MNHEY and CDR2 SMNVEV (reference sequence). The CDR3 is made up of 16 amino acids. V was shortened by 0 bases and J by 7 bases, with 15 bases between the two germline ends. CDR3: CASSLSPGASYGELFF. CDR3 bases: TGTGCCAGCAGTTTATCGCCGGGGGCTTCTTACGGGGAGCTGTTTTTT.

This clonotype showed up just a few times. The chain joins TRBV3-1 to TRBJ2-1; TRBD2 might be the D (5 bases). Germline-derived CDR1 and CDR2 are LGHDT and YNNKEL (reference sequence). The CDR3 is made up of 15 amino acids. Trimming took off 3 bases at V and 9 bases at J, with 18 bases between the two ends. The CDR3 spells CASSHHIQKDFEQFF. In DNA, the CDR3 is TGTGCCAGCAGCCACCACATACAAAAGGACTTTGAGCAGTTCTTC.

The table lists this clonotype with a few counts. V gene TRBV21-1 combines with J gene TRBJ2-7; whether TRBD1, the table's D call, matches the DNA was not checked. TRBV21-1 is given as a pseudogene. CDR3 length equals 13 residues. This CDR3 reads CASSIGQDYEQYF. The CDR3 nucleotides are TGTGCCAGCAGCATCGGACAGGACTACGAGCAGTACTTC.

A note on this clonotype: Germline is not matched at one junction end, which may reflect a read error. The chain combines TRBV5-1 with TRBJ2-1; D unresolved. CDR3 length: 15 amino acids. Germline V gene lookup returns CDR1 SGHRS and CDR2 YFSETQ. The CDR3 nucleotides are TGCGCCAGCAGCTTGGTCCCCGGAACCTACACTGAGCAGTTCTTC. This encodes CASSLVPGTYTEQFF.

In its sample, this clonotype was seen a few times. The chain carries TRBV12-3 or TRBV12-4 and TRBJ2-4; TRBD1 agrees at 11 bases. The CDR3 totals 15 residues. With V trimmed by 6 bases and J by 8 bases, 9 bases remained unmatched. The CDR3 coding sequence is TGTGCCAGCAGCCGGGGACAGGGGGAAAGGGACATTCAGTACTTC. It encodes CASSRGQGERDIQYF.

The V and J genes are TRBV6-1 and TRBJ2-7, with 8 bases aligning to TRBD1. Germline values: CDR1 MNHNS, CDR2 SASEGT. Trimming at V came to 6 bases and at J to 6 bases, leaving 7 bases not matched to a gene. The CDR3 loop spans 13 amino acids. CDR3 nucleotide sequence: TGTGCCAGCAGCGGACAGGGATCCCGCGAGCAGTACTTC. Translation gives CASSGQGSREQYF.

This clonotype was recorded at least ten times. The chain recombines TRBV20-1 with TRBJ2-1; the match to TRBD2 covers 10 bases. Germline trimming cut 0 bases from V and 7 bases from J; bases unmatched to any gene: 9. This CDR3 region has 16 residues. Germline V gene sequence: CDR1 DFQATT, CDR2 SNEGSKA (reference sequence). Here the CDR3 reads CSARDLRTSGPNEQFF. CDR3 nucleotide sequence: TGCAGTGCTAGAGATCTCCGGACTAGCGGCCCAAATGAGCAGTTCTTC.

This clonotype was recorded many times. CDR3 loop: CATSRGLAGTDTQYF. The CDR3 DNA sequence: TGTGCCACCAGCAGGGGACTAGCTGGCACAGATACGCAGTATTTT. The chain carries TRBV15 and TRBJ2-3, with 9 bases identical to TRBD2. V gave up 3 bases and J gave up 1 base; unmatched junction bases: 2. The germline V gene has CDR1 LNHNV and CDR2 YYDKDF (reference sequence). The CDR3 runs 15 residues.

The CDR3 protein is CAISESQNEKLFF. CDR3 sequence (DNA): TGTGCCATCAGTGAGTCGCAGAATGAAAAACTGTTTTTT. The J gene is TRBJ1-4, the V gene TRBV10-3; the D is unclear. V lost 0 bases and J 5 bases, leaving 4 bases between the germline ends. In germline, CDR1 is ENHRY, CDR2 SYGVKD. The CDR3 is 13 amino acids.

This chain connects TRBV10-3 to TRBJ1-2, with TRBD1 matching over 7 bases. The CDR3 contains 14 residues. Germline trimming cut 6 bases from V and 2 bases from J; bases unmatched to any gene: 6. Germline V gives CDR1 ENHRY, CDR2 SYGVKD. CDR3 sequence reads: CAISPGQTNYGYTF. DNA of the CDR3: TGTGCCATCAGCCCGGGACAGACGAACTATGGCTACACCTTC.

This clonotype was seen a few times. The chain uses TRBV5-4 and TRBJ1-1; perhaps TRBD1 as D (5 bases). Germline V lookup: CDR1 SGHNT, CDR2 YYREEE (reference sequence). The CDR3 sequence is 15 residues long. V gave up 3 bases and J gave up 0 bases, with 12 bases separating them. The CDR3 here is CASSSGTAMNTEAFF. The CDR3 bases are TGTGCCAGCAGCTCTGGGACGGCGATGAACACTGAAGCTTTCTTT.

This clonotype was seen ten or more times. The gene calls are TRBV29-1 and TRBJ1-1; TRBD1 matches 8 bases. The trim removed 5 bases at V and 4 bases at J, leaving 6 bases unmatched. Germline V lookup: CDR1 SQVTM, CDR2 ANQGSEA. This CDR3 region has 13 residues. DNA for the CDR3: TGCAGCGTTCAGTGGACAGGGCGCACTGAAGCTTTCTTT. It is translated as CSVQWTGRTEAFF. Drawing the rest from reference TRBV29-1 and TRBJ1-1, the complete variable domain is SAVISQKPSRDICQRGTSLTIQCQVDSQVTMMFWYRQQPGQSLTLIATANQGSEATYESGFVIDKFPISRPNLTFSTLTVSNMSPEDSSIYLCSVQWTGRTEAFFGQGTRLTVV.

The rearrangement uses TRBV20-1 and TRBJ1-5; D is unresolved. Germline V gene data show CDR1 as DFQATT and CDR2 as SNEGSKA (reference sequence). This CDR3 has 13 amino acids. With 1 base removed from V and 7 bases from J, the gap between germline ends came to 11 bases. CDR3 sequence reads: CSARVSTAQPQHF. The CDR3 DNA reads TGCAGTGCTAGAGTTAGCACGGCCCAGCCCCAGCATTTT.

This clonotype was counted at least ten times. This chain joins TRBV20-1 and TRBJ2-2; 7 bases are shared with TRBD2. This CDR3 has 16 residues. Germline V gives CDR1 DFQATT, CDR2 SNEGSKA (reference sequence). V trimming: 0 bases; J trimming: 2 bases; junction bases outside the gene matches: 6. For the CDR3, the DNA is TGCAGTGCTAGAGATCGAGCGGGGTCAAACACCGGGGAGCTGTTTTTT. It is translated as CSARDRAGSNTGELFF.

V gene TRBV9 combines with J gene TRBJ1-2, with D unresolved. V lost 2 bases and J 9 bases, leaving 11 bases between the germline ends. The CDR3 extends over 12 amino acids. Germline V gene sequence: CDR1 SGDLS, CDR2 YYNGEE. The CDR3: CASSVPPERYTF. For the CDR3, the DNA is TGTGCCAGCAGCGTGCCTCCGGAACGCTACACCTTC.

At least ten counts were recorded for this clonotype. CDR3 in DNA: TGCGCCAGCAGCTTGAACGGGGGCGTGAGCACTGAAGCTTTCTTT. Amino acids: CASSLNGGVSTEAFF. The V gene is TRBV5-1, the J gene TRBJ1-1, with D possibly matching TRBD1 (6 bases). This CDR3 comprises 15 residues. Deletions cut 1 base from V and 4 bases from J, with 14 bases between. From germline, CDR1 is SGHRS and CDR2 YFSETQ.

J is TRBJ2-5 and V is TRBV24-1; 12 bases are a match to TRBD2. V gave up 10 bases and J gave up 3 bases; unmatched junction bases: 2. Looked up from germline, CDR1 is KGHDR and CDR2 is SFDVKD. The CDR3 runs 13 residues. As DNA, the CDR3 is TGTGCCACGCGGACTAGCGGGGAAGAGACCCAGTACTTC. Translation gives CATRTSGEETQYF.

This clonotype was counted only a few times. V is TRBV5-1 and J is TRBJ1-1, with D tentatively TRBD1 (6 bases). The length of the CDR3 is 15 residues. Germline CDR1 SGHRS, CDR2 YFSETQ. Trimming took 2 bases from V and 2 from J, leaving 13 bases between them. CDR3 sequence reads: CASSFRTAGNTEAFF. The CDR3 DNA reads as TGCGCCAGCAGCTTTCGGACAGCCGGCAACACTGAAGCTTTCTTT.

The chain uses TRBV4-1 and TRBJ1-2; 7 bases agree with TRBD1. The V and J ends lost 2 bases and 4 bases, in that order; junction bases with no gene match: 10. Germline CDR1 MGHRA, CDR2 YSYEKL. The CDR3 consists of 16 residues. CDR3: CASSQYRRGLVYGYTF. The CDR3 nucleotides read TGCGCCAGCAGCCAATATCGGAGGGGGCTGGTCTATGGCTACACCTTC.

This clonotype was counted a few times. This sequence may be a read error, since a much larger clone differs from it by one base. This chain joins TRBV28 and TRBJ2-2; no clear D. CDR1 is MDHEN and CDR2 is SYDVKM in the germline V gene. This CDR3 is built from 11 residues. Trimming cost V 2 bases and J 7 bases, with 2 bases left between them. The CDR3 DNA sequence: TGTGCCAGCAGTTTAGACGGGGAGCTGTTTTTT. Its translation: CASSLDGELFF.

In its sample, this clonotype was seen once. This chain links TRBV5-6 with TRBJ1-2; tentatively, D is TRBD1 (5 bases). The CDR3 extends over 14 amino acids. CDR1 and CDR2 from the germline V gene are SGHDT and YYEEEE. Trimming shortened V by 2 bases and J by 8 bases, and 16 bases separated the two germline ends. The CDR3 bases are TGTGCCAGCAGCTTAGGACAAAGGGCAAACGGCTACACCTTC. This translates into CASSLGQRANGYTF.

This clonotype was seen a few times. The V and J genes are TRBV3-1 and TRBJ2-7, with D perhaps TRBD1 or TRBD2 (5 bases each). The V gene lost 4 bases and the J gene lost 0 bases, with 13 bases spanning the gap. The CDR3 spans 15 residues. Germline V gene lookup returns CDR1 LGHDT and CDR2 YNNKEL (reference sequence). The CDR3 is CASSPSRGGSYEQYF. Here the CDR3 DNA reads TGTGCCAGCAGCCCATCCCGGGGCGGCTCCTACGAGCAGTACTTC.